This section outlines one TCR beta chain sequence together with its context. This sample is part of a study of shared clonotypes between healthy human individuals. The junction had 7 bases not matched to a gene; V was cut back by 4 bases and J by 7 bases. Germline V lookup: CDR1 SGHDT, CDR2 YYEEEE. The CDR3 extends over 15 amino acids. Measured with immunoSEQ multiplex PCR; TCRdb has only the in-frame clones, and not every one. This sample has about 2.3 million clones, with 93% found just once. The rearrangement uses TRBV5-6 and TRBJ2-7, with 14 bases aligning to TRBD2. The material sequenced was naive CD4+ T cells from PBMCs. Specified subset: CD45RA+ positively selected. This TCR was recovered from a man aged 18 to 29 in good health. Some clones in this sample may be carry-over from other donors' samples. Here the CDR3 reads CASSRGLAGVGEQYF. CDR3 nucleotide sequence: TGTGCCAGCAGCCGGGGACTAGCGGGAGTCGGGGAGCAGTACTTC. The variable domain in full, with the rest retrieved from reference TRBV5-6 and TRBJ2-7, is DAGVTQSPTHLIKTRGQQVTLRCSPKSGHDTVSWYQQALGQGPQFIFQYYEEEERQRGNFPDRFSGHQFPNYSSELNVNALLLGDSALYLCASSRGLAGVGEQYFGPGTRLTVT.